This T cell receptor beta chain is from a study of OX40 agonist ivuxolimab in advanced cancers. For the wider study: Ivuxolimab was a fully human IgG2 agonistic monoclonal antibody targeting the costimulatory receptor OX40 (CD134). Intravenous ivuxolimab was administered to patients every 2 weeks at six dose levels: 0.01, 0.1, 0.3, 1.5, 3 and 10 mg/kg. Among the 50 to 55 dose-escalation patients, approximately 20 had hepatocellular carcinoma, roughly 15 melanoma, 9 renal cell carcinoma and 9 head and neck cancer. In the dose-escalation cohort, more than 75% of patients were male, and the mean age was about 55 years, with a range of 23 to 79. Prior anti-PD-1, anti-PD-L1 or anti-CTLA-4 therapy was permitted, and about two fifths of dose-escalation patients had received checkpoint inhibitors. Partial responses were achieved by three dose-escalation patients, of whom one had hepatocellular carcinoma and two had cutaneous melanoma. Peripheral TCRbeta sequencing was intended to test whether TCR sequence diversity was altered and clonal T-cell expansion was caused by ivuxolimab. The paper reports the monotherapy dose-escalation portion (N of about 47 patients) of the phase I ivuxolimab trial.

Genomic DNA was extracted from sorted cells for sequencing of the TCRbeta CDR3 region. TCRbeta CDR3 regions were sequenced using the immunoSEQ Assay. The clones in this table, taken by TCRdb from immuneACCESS, are in-frame only. Not every clone is retained; where verified, under half of the shortfall comes from an unresolved V gene, and the cause of the rest is unknown. Here the sample has nearly 80,000 clones; 84% occur a single time. The ten largest clones take up 20% to 25% of the sample. As regards this clone: The specificity of this receptor is unknown. No clone much larger than this one lies a single base away; base qualities are absent.

Patients with a history of autoimmune disease or receiving systemic immunosuppression were excluded from the trial. Peripheral blood for TCR sequencing was collected from all dose cohorts at baseline, on cycle 4 day 1, and on cycle 7 day 1. The samples were taken from a phase I, first-in-human, multicenter, open-label dose-escalation trial of ivuxolimab. Adults with locally advanced or metastatic head and neck squamous cell, hepatocellular, melanoma or renal cell carcinoma were enrolled in the trial. Before TCR sequencing, CD4+ T cells and CD8+ T cells from peripheral blood were sorted into separate populations. Study-wide findings and limitations: Which antigens the clonally expanded peripheral T cells were specific for was not determined. In partial responders in the 0.1-3.0 mg/kg groups, normalized peripheral clonal expansion was found to be among the lowest, especially among CD8+ T cells. At doses of 0.1 to 3.0 mg/kg, clonal expansion of both CD4+ and CD8+ blood T cells was observed from baseline to week 6. After ivuxolimab, more expanded clones were found on average in CD8+ T cells than in CD4+ T cells. Low levels of normalized T-cell clonal expansion were also seen in some patients who did not respond.

CDR1 is given as SGHNT and CDR2 as YYREEE, both from the germline V gene (reference sequence). Trimming leaves V shorter by 2 bases and J shorter by 6 bases, with the junction holding 6 bases beyond the gene matches. The CDR3 measures 14 amino acids from cysteine to phenylalanine. Left in the record is the CDR3 DNA by itself, 42 bases read in frame from the first base. This clonotype was sampled from an adult with an advanced solid tumor such as melanoma, head and neck, liver or kidney cancer. This receptor chain uses TRBV5-4 and TRBJ1-2; 8 bases in the middle match TRBD1. Sequencing was performed on CD4+ or CD8+ T cells sorted from blood, taken in a trial of the OX40 agonist ivuxolimab. The DNA reads TGTGCCAGCAGCTTCAGGGACAGGTACGATGGCTACACCTTC. Its protein product is CASSFRDRYDGYTF.